This T cell receptor beta chain emerged from a study of response to subunit inactivated influenza vaccine. MiXCR, applied by TCRdb to the RT-PCR reads, yields one record per CDR3 protein. Here the sample spans fewer than 800,000 distinct CDR3 sequences, approximately 14% being singletons. Regarding this clonotype: Its antigen remains unknown.

Overall study results and limits: Authors proposed each seasonal influenza vaccination draws in few new T cells.

In germline, CDR1 is SGHDT, CDR2 YYEEEE. The CDR3 is 14 residues long. V lost 4 bases, J lost 6 bases, and 5 bases stayed unmatched. Sample: PBMCs from blood, taken 11 to 12 days after vaccination. The source of this sequence is a man in his fifties who received an inactivated influenza vaccine. This rearrangement joins TRBV5-6 to TRBJ2-3, with 10 bases identical to TRBD2. The CDR3 bases are TGTGCCAGCAGCGAAAGCGGGAGGGGTGATACGCAGTATTTT. It yields the protein CASSESGRGDTQYF.